These 8 T cell receptor beta chains originate from one sample sequenced in a study of T cell responses to AZD1222 COVID-19 vaccine. Produced via immunoSEQ multiplex PCR; TCRdb's table is partial and in-frame only. The top ten hold 3.1% of the sample, which has 100,000 or so clones, approximately 90% seen once. Material: peripheral blood, obtained 28 days after the second AZD1222 dose. Receptor source: an adult who received the AZD1222 COVID-19 vaccine.

With respect to this clone: Other DNA sequences of this sample code for an identical CDR3. The chain carries TRBV30 and TRBJ1-5; D is uncertain. The CDR3 is 13 residues long. Trimming removed 2 bases from V and 0 bases from J, with 5 bases in between. The germline V gene encodes CDR1 GTSNPN and CDR2 SVGIG (reference sequence). CDR3 DNA: TGTGCCTGGAGTCCAGATAGCAATCAGCCCCAGCATTTT. It yields the protein CAWSPDSNQPQHF.

The J gene is TRBJ2-7, the V gene TRBV6-5; maybe TRBD1 (6 bases). The CDR3 covers 16 residues. Trimming stripped 4 bases from V and 2 bases from J, with 18 bases between. CDR1 is MNHEY and CDR2 is SVGAGI in the germline V gene. CDR3: CASSFASTGTPYEQYF. In DNA form, the CDR3 reads TGTGCCAGCAGTTTCGCCTCGACAGGTACTCCCTACGAGCAGTACTTC.

The gene calls are TRBV3-1 (or the pseudogene TRBV3-2) and TRBJ2-3, with 8 bases fitting TRBD2. This CDR3 comprises 19 residues. Per germline, CDR1 LGHDT and CDR2 YNNKEL (reference sequence). With V trimmed by 4 bases and J by 0 bases, 15 bases remained unmatched. The CDR3 loop is CASSPTIPLAGLSTDTQYF. The CDR3 bases are TGTGCCAGCAGCCCGACGATCCCATTAGCGGGGTTAAGCACAGATACGCAGTATTTT.

V usage is TRBV18 and J usage is TRBJ1-1, with a weak D call TRBD1 (5 bases). From germline, CDR1 is KGHSH and CDR2 LQKENI. The CDR3 has 14 amino acids. Deletions cut 2 bases from V and 1 base from J, with 8 bases between. In nucleotides, the CDR3 is TGTGCCAGCTCACCAGGTCAGGGGAACACTGAAGCTTTCTTT. This sequence encodes CASSPGQGNTEAFF.

The genes are TRBV9 and TRBJ2-7, with D maybe TRBD1 (6 bases). The germline V gene has CDR1 SGDLS and CDR2 YYNGEE. V dropped 4 bases and J dropped 6 bases, with 23 bases sitting between them. This CDR3 region has 16 residues. CDR3 in amino acids: CASSSLPTGVGAEQYF. CDR3 in DNA: TGTGCCAGCAGCTCCTTACCGACAGGCGTCGGGGCCGAGCAGTACTTC.

The rearrangement uses TRBV6-5 and TRBJ2-7; the match to TRBD1 covers 9 bases. V lost 5 bases, J lost 7 bases, and 6 bases stayed unmatched. The CDR3 is 13 residues long. CDR1 and CDR2 from the germline V gene are MNHEY and SVGAGI. The CDR3 here is CASSLRDRDEQYF. CDR3 coding DNA: TGTGCCAGCAGTCTCCGGGACAGGGATGAGCAGTACTTC.

The chain couples TRBV6-5 to TRBJ2-3, with D uncertain. CDR1 is MNHEY and CDR2 is SVGAGI in the germline V gene. The V end was cut by 7 bases, the J end by 1 base, with 9 bases between. CDR3 length: 13 amino acids. The CDR3 DNA reads TGTGCCAGCACCCCCTCCCGCACAGATACGCAGTATTTT. It yields the protein CASTPSRTDTQYF.

The chain combines TRBV6-5 with TRBJ2-7; D may be TRBD2 (7 bases). V lost 6 bases and J lost 8, with 14 bases in between. The CDR3 has 12 amino acids. The germline V gene encodes CDR1 MNHEY and CDR2 SVGAGI. CDR3: CASSQGGAKQYF. In DNA form, the CDR3 reads TGTGCCAGCAGCCAAGGGGGGGCCAAGCAGTACTTC.